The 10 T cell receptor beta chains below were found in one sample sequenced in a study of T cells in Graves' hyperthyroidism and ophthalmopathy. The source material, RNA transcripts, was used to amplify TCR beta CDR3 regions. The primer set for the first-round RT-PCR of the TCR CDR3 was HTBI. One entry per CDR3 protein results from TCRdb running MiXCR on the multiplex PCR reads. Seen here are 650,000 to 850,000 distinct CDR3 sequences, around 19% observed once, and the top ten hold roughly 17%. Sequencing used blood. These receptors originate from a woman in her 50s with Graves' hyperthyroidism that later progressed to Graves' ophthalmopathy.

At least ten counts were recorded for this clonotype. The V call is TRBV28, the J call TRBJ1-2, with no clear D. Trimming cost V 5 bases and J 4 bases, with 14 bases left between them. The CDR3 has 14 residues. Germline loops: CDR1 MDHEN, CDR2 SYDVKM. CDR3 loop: CASSPQTTFYGYTF. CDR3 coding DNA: TGTGCCAGCAGTCCCCAAACCACCTTCTATGGCTACACCTTC.

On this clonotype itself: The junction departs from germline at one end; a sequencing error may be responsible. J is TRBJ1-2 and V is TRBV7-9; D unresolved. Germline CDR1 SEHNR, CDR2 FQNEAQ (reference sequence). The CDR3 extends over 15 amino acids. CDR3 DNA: TGTGCCAGCGGCTTATCTGGGGAAACTAACTATGGCTACACCTTC. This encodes CASGLSGETNYGYTF. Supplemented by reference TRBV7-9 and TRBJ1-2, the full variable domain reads DTGVSQNPRHKITKRGQNVTFRCDPISEHNRLYWYRQTLGQGPEFLTYFQNEAQLEKSRLLSDRFSAERPKGSFSTLEIQRTEQGDSAMYLCASGLSGETNYGYTFGSGTRLTVV.

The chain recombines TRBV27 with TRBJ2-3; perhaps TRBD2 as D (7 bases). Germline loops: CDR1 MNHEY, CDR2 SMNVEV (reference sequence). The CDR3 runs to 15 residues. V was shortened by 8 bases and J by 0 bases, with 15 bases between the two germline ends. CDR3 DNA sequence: TGTGCCAGCCAACATAGGGGGGGGAGCACAGATACGCAGTATTTT. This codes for CASQHRGGSTDTQYF.

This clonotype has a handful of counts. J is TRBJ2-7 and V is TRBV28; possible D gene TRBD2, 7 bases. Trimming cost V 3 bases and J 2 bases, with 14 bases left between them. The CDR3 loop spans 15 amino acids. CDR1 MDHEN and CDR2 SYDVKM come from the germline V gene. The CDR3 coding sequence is TGTGCCAGCAGTTTGGTGGGGGGGGGCACCTACGAGCAGTACTTC. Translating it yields CASSLVGGGTYEQYF.

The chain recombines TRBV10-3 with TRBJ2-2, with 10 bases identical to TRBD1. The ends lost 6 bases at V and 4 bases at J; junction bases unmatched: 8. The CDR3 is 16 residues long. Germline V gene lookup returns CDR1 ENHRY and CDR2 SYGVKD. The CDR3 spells CAIRGTGVSGTGELFF. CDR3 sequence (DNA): TGTGCCATCAGGGGGACAGGGGTGAGCGGCACCGGGGAGCTGTTTTTT.

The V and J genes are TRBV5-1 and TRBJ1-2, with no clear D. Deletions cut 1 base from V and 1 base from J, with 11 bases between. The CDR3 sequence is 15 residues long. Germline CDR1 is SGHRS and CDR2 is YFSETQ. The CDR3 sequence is CASSLHSNYNYGYTF. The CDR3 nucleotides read TGCGCCAGCAGCTTGCATAGCAACTATAACTATGGCTACACCTTC.

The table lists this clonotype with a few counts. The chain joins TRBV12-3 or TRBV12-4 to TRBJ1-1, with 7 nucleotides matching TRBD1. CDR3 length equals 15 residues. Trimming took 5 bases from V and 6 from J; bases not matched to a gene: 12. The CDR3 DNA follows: TGTGCCAGCAGTAGTAGCGGGCAGGGGGGGGCTGAAGCTTTCTTT. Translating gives CASSSSGQGGAEAFF.

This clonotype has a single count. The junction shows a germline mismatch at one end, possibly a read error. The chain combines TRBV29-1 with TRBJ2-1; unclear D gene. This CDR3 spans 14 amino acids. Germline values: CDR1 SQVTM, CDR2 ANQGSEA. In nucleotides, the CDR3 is TGCAGCGTTGTTTTGGGTGCTGGTTACAGTGAGCAGTTCTTC. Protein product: CSVVLGAGYSEQFF.

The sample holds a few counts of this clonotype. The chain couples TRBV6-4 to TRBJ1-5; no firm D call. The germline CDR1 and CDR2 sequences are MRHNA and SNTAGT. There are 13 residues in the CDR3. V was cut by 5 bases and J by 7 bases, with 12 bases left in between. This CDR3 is CASSPFPGQPQHF. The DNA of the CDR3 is TGTGCCAGCAGTCCTTTCCCTGGGCAGCCCCAGCATTTT.

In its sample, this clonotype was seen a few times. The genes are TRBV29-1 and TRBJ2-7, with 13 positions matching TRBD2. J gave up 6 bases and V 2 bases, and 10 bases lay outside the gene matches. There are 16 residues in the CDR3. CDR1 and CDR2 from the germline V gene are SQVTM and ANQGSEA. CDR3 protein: CSVEFSLAGGIGEQYF. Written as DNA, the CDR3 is TGCAGCGTTGAATTCTCACTAGCGGGGGGGATAGGCGAGCAGTACTTC.